The 25 T cell receptor beta chains below come from one sample, sequenced in a study of T cell changes during pregnancy in multiple sclerosis. The assay was immunoSEQ multiplex PCR, and TCRdb's table has in-frame clones only and misses some. The sample contains some 77,000 clones, 85% to 95% of which appear only once. This material consisted of peripheral blood, taken in the second trimester of pregnancy. These receptors were collected from a female donor in good health, enrolled as a control in a pregnancy study.

The chain links TRBV29-1 to TRBJ2-1, with 10 bases lining up with TRBD2. Germline V gene data show CDR1 as SQVTM and CDR2 as ANQGSEA. J was trimmed by 9 bases and V by 4 bases; bases with no gene match: 6. The CDR3 is made up of 13 amino acids. CDR3 bases: TGCAGCGTTGTCCTAGCGGGGGTTTTTGAGCAGTTCTTC. Its translation: CSVVLAGVFEQFF.

Written as DNA, the CDR3 is TGTGCCACCAGCACCCAACTAGCGGGGGGACTCACAGATACGCAGTATTTT. Translation: CATSTQLAGGLTDTQYF. V gene TRBV15 combines with J gene TRBJ2-3; 12 nucleotides agree with TRBD2. Trimming removed 4 bases from V and 2 bases from J; junction bases left unmatched: 7. The CDR3 runs to 17 residues. CDR1 LNHNV and CDR2 YYDKDF come from the germline V gene (reference sequence).

This clone was counted a single time. V and J are TRBV11-2 and TRBJ1-4; 12 bases map to TRBD1. Trimming at V came to 4 bases and at J to 8 bases, leaving 17 bases not matched to a gene. Germline CDR1 is SGHAT and CDR2 is FQNNGV. This CDR3 spans 19 amino acids. The CDR3, as DNA: TGTGCCAGCAGCTCCACACGGGGTTCGGGACAGGGGGCTAGAGAAAAACTGTTTTTT. This encodes CASSSTRGSGQGAREKLFF. Full variable domain (missing parts from reference TRBV11-2 and TRBJ1-4): EAGVAQSPRYKIIEKRQSVAFWCNPISGHATLYWYQQILGQGPKLLIQFQNNGVVDDSQLPKDRFSAERLKGVDSTLKIQPAKLEDSAVYLCASSSTRGSGQGAREKLFFGSGTQLSVL.

The J gene is TRBJ1-4, the V gene TRBV29-1, with D hard to call. V lost 5 bases and J 0 bases, leaving 10 bases between the germline ends. This CDR3 is built from 14 residues. Germline assignment: CDR1 SQVTM and CDR2 ANQGSEA. CDR3 loop: CSVYTPATNEKLFF. DNA of the CDR3: TGCAGCGTTTATACTCCTGCAACTAATGAAAAACTGTTTTTT. Variable domain in full (rest from reference TRBV29-1 and TRBJ1-4): SAVISQKPSRDICQRGTSLTIQCQVDSQVTMMFWYRQQPGQSLTLIATANQGSEATYESGFVIDKFPISRPNLTFSTLTVSNMSPEDSSIYLCSVYTPATNEKLFFGSGTQLSVL.

The chain carries TRBV7-8 and TRBJ1-2; tentative D call: TRBD1 (5 bases). V lost 4 bases and J 2 bases, leaving 14 bases between the germline ends. The CDR3 is made up of 15 amino acids. Germline assignment: CDR1 SGHVS and CDR2 FQNEAQ. CDR3 amino acids: CASSSGGGRNYGYTF. DNA for the CDR3: TGTGCCAGCAGCTCCGGGGGGGGGAGAAACTATGGCTACACCTTC.

The chain couples TRBV28 to TRBJ1-1, with unresolved D. The germline V and J ends were trimmed by 6 bases and 1 base, with 15 bases remaining between them. Germline assignment: CDR1 MDHEN and CDR2 SYDVKM. This CDR3 comprises 15 residues. CDR3 sequence reads: CASSLIGGGNTEAFF. CDR3 coding DNA: TGTGCCAGCAGCCTCATAGGTGGCGGGAACACTGAAGCTTTCTTT.

V gene TRBV7-9 combines with J gene TRBJ1-3; 7 bases fit TRBD1. The CDR3 has 14 residues. After removal of 5 bases from V and 2 bases from J, the junction contained 3 bases not matched to a gene. CDR1 is SEHNR and CDR2 is FQNEAQ in the germline V gene (reference sequence). The CDR3 region is CASSLTGAGNTIYF. In DNA form, the CDR3 reads TGTGCCAGCAGCCTCACAGGGGCTGGAAACACCATATATTTT.

The chain is built from TRBV2 and TRBJ1-2; D perhaps matches TRBD1 (5 bases). From germline, CDR1 is SNHLY and CDR2 FYNNEI. Trimming removed 5 bases at V and 4 bases at J, with 11 bases between. The CDR3 is made up of 13 amino acids. CDR3 nucleotides: TGTGCCAGCAGTACCGGACAAGTCTATGGCTACACCTTC. Protein sequence: CASSTGQVYGYTF.

V and J are TRBV6-5 and TRBJ2-3; 7 bases line up with TRBD1. The CDR3 has 15 amino acids. Looked up from germline, CDR1 is MNHEY and CDR2 is SVGAGI. V lost 4 bases, J lost 3 bases, and 7 bases stayed unmatched. CDR3 sequence reads: CASSFDRVGTDTQYF. The CDR3 DNA follows: TGTGCCAGCAGTTTCGACAGGGTTGGTACAGATACGCAGTATTTT.

The V call is TRBV7-2, the J call TRBJ2-3; D uncertain. Germline assignment: CDR1 SGHTA and CDR2 FQGNSA. CDR3 size: 15 residues. V lost 3 bases and J lost 3, with 13 bases in between. DNA for the CDR3: TGTGCCAGCAGCTTGGGTTTGTTAGCAACAGATACGCAGTATTTT. This codes for CASSLGLLATDTQYF.

The rearrangement uses TRBV19 and TRBJ1-5; 10 bases are shared with TRBD1. The CDR3 runs 14 residues. Trimming at V came to 8 bases and at J to 4 bases, leaving 5 bases not matched to a gene. The germline CDR1 and CDR2 sequences are LNHDA and SQIVND (reference sequence). In DNA form, the CDR3 reads TGTGCCAGTGGGGGGACAGGGGCTAATCAGCCCCAGCATTTT. Its translation is CASGGTGANQPQHF.

The rearrangement uses TRBV6-4 and TRBJ2-3, with 10 bases identical to TRBD2. From germline, CDR1 is MRHNA and CDR2 SNTAGT. The CDR3 contains 15 residues. J lost 4 bases, V lost 6 bases, and 7 bases had no gene match. CDR3 region: CASSPGAGGADTQYF. CDR3 DNA sequence: TGTGCCAGCAGCCCAGGAGCGGGGGGGGCAGATACGCAGTATTTT.

The rearrangement uses TRBV6-5 and TRBJ1-1, with D perhaps matching TRBD1 (5 bases). The CDR3 sequence is 14 residues long. V was clipped by 2 bases and J by 3 bases, with 10 bases between them. CDR1 and CDR2 (germline): MNHEY, SVGAGI. The CDR3 DNA reads TGTGCCAGCAGTTACGTCCAGGGCTACACTGAAGCTTTCTTT. Its protein product is CASSYVQGYTEAFF.

The chain uses TRBV7-2 and TRBJ1-1; 7 nucleotides match TRBD1. After removal of 2 bases from V and 9 bases from J, the junction contained 3 bases not matched to a gene. This CDR3 region has 12 residues. Germline loops: CDR1 SGHTA, CDR2 FQGNSA. The DNA for the CDR3 is TGTGCCAGCAGCTTAAAGGGGGCCCAAGCTTTCTTT. Its protein is CASSLKGAQAFF. Together with reference TRBV7-2 and TRBJ1-1, the CDR3 gives the full variable domain: GAGVSQSPSNKVTEKGKDVELRCDPISGHTALYWYRQSLGQGLEFLIYFQGNSAPDKSGLPSDRFSAERTGGSVSTLTIQRTQQEDSAVYLCASSLKGAQAFFGQGTRLTVV.

The chain combines TRBV5-6 with TRBJ2-7; 7 bases map to TRBD1. Looked up from germline, CDR1 is SGHDT and CDR2 is YYEEEE. This CDR3 is 14 amino acids long. V shed 5 bases and J 7 bases; nucleotides not matched to a gene: 12. The CDR3 coding sequence is TGTGCCAGCAGATCGATCACCGGGACAGATGAGCAGTACTTC. This sequence encodes CASRSITGTDEQYF.

CDR3 region: CSRVTGFGYTF. The CDR3 bases are TGCAGTCGCGTAACAGGCTTTGGCTACACCTTC. The chain uses TRBV20-1 and TRBJ1-2, with D perhaps matching TRBD1 (5 bases). Germline V CDR1 and CDR2: DFQATT, SNEGSKA (reference sequence). The CDR3 has 11 residues. V lost 8 bases and J lost 7, with 14 bases in between.

The chain recombines TRBV6-5 with TRBJ1-1; 7 bases match TRBD1. Germline lookup yields CDR1 MNHEY and CDR2 SVGAGI. After removal of 6 bases from V and 7 bases from J, the junction contained 11 bases not matched to a gene. The CDR3 contains 14 residues. The CDR3 reads CASRLPGQHVEAFF. The CDR3 DNA follows: TGTGCCAGCAGACTCCCGGGACAGCATGTTGAAGCTTTCTTT.

The CDR3 reads CASKATWGGGAYEQYF. DNA of the CDR3: TGTGCCAGCAAGGCGACATGGGGCGGGGGGGCCTACGAGCAGTACTTC. The V call is TRBV27, the J call TRBJ2-7; 9 bases agree with TRBD2. The CDR3 length is 16 residues. Germline V gene data show CDR1 as MNHEY and CDR2 as SMNVEV (reference sequence). V gave up 7 bases and J gave up 2 bases; unmatched junction bases: 12.

The count of this clone is one. The chain recombines TRBV9 with TRBJ2-3, with 7 bases fitting TRBD2. J lost 4 bases, V lost 1 base, and 9 bases had no gene match. The V gene's germline CDR1 is SGDLS and CDR2 YYNGEE. This CDR3 has 16 amino acids. The CDR3 loop reads CASSVSLALHADTQYF. The CDR3 DNA reads TGTGCCAGCAGCGTATCACTAGCGCTACATGCAGATACGCAGTATTTT.

The V and J genes are TRBV18 and TRBJ1-6; no definite D call. V was shortened by 4 bases and J by 0 bases, with 4 bases between the two germline ends. This CDR3 comprises 14 residues. Germline lookup yields CDR1 KGHSH and CDR2 LQKENI. The CDR3 coding sequence is TGTGCCAGCTCACTGAGCTCCTATAATTCACCCCTCCACTTT. Translating gives CASSLSSYNSPLHF.

The rearrangement joins TRBV6-6 to TRBJ2-2, with TRBD2 identical over 7 bases. Germline V gene data show CDR1 as MNHNY and CDR2 as SVGAGI (reference sequence). CDR3 length equals 15 residues. V lost 3 bases and J lost 5; bases outside the gene matches: 6. CDR3: CASSYQRGRTGELFF. In DNA, the CDR3 is TGTGCCAGCAGTTATCAGCGGGGACGGACCGGGGAGCTGTTTTTT.

This clone showed up just once. This sequence joins TRBV18 and TRBJ2-7; no firm D call. The CDR3 extends over 13 amino acids. Germline CDR1 and CDR2: KGHSH and LQKENI. The V end was cut by 3 bases, the J end by 5 bases, with 11 bases between. In DNA form, the CDR3 reads TGTGCCAGCTCACCCCACCGACTCGACGAGCAGTACTTC. Its translation: CASSPHRLDEQYF.

The J gene is TRBJ2-7, the V gene TRBV27; weak D call: TRBD2 (5 bases). The ends were cut back, 5 bases at V and 3 bases at J, with 11 bases in the middle. Germline V CDR1 and CDR2: MNHEY, SMNVEV (reference sequence). The CDR3 consists of 13 residues. CDR3 loop: CASSVAWGYEQYF. For the CDR3, the DNA is TGTGCCAGCAGTGTAGCGTGGGGCTACGAGCAGTACTTC.

This chain connects TRBV6-1 to TRBJ2-7; a weak D match, TRBD2 (5 bases). CDR1 MNHNS and CDR2 SASEGT come from the germline V gene. The V gene lost 1 base and the J gene lost 1 base, with 11 bases spanning the gap. The CDR3 consists of 15 residues. CDR3 sequence reads: CASSEGTGWSYEQYF. Written as DNA, the CDR3 is TGTGCCAGCAGTGAAGGGACGGGATGGTCCTACGAGCAGTACTTC.

The V gene is TRBV6-5, the J gene TRBJ1-2; the D gene is possibly TRBD1 (6 bases). Germline lookup yields CDR1 MNHEY and CDR2 SVGAGI. Trimming removed 5 bases from V and 8 bases from J, with 21 bases in between. CDR3 length: 15 amino acids. As DNA, the CDR3 is TGTGCCAGCAGTCCTTCCTCCGGGACAATAAGGGGCTACACCTTC. It specifies CASSPSSGTIRGYTF.